This TCR beta chain was found in a study of T cell responses to AZD1222 COVID-19 vaccine. The study's findings and limits: Mostly white British, mostly female donors; authors suggested clonal diversity may be underestimated.

Profiling relied on immunoSEQ multiplex PCR, and the TCRdb table lists in-frame clones only, not all of them. This table has over 95,000 clones, approximately 87% appearing once. Details on this clone: Its matching antigen is unknown.

The sequencing used peripheral blood, collected on day 0 of AZD1222 vaccination. The receptor comes from an adult in good health.

The CDR3 DNA reads TGCGCCAGCAGCCAGACCGGGACAGGGGGATCGGCTTTCTTT. It specifies CASSQTGTGGSAFF. V usage is TRBV4-1 and J usage is TRBJ1-1, with 11 bases fitting TRBD1. Losses at the gene ends were 3 bases for V and 11 bases for J; bases not matched to a gene: 8. This CDR3 has 14 residues. The V gene's germline CDR1 is MGHRA and CDR2 YSYEKL.